This T cell receptor beta chain emerged from a study of blood T cell repertoires in COVID-19. The CDR3 loop spans 15 amino acids. Germline lookup yields CDR1 MNHEY and CDR2 SMNVEV (reference sequence). V gave up 6 bases and J gave up 2 bases; unmatched junction bases: 7. The table came from immunoSEQ multiplex PCR; TCRdb's copy has only in-frame clones and leaves some out. The sample shows tens of thousands of clones, 74% of them seen only once. Sequencing was done on a sample of peripheral blood. The genes are TRBV27 and TRBJ1-5, with 7 bases lining up with TRBD1. This TCR was sampled from a man between 65 and 80 years old with COVID-19, enrolled during active disease. The CDR3 nucleotides are TGTGCCAGCAGGGCCTCCACAGGGGGCAATCAGCCCCAGCATTTT. This translates into CASRASTGGNQPQHF.